This entry lists 30 T cell receptor beta chains sequenced from one sample in a study of control samples from healthy donors and cancer patients. Libraries were prepared by immunoSEQ multiplex PCR; TCRdb keeps only in-frame clonotypes and omits some of them. The repertoire has 120,000 to 150,000 clones, roughly 90% of them found once; the top ten carry just under 5%. Sequencing input: blood. The receptors come from a man aged 30-40 years in good health.

V is TRBV4-3 and J is TRBJ2-4; perhaps TRBD2 as D (5 bases). Germline-derived CDR1 and CDR2 are LGHNA and YSLEER. Deletions cut 3 bases from V and 9 bases from J, with 21 bases between. The CDR3 spans 16 residues. The chain's CDR3 is CASSQKPPGDYSIQYF. CDR3 DNA sequence: TGCGCCAGCAGCCAGAAGCCTCCCGGCGACTATTCCATTCAGTACTTC.

The chain recombines TRBV7-2 with TRBJ1-5; a weak D match, TRBD1 (5 bases). V lost 5 bases to trimming and J lost 5 bases, with 19 bases between them. The CDR3 covers 16 residues. Per the germline V gene, CDR1 is SGHTA and CDR2 is FQGNSA. The CDR3 region has the DNA TGTGCCAGCAGCGTCTCGGGACCGGGAATAGATCAGCCCCAGCATTTT. It codes for CASSVSGPGIDQPQHF.

This clone has more than one count but fewer than ten. V usage is TRBV15 and J usage is TRBJ2-7; D is uncertain. Germline lookup yields CDR1 LNHNV and CDR2 YYDKDF (reference sequence). Between the trimmed V and J ends, which lost 0 bases and 2 bases, there was a span of 8 bases. This CDR3 contains 14 residues. This chain's CDR3 is CATSRDSGTYEQYF. CDR3 DNA: TGTGCCACCAGCAGAGATAGTGGTACCTACGAGCAGTACTTC. Full variable domain (outside the CDR3, taken from reference TRBV15 and TRBJ2-7): DAMVIQNPRYQVTQFGKPVTLSCSQTLNHNVMYWYQQKSSQAPKLLFHYYDKDFNNEADTPDNFQSRRPNTSFCFLDIRSPGLGDTAMYLCATSRDSGTYEQYFGPGTRLTVT.

V is TRBV6-5 and J is TRBJ2-7, with TRBD2 matching 8 bases. V trimming: 8 bases; J trimming: 1 base; junction bases outside the gene matches: 10. The CDR3 has 15 amino acids. Germline V gene data show CDR1 as MNHEY and CDR2 as SVGAGI. Here the CDR3 DNA reads TGTGCCAGCCATGACGGGGGGGGAGGATCCTACGAGCAGTACTTC. Translating gives CASHDGGGGSYEQYF.

The rearrangement links TRBV7-2 to TRBJ2-7; 9 bases are a match to TRBD1. The CDR3 spans 14 residues. V was pared by 5 bases and J by 2 bases, with 4 bases of the junction left unmatched. Germline CDR1 reads SGHTA; CDR2 reads FQGNSA. CDR3 DNA: TGTGCCAGCAGCCCCGGGACAGGGACCTACGAGCAGTACTTC. Amino acid sequence: CASSPGTGTYEQYF.

This chain joins TRBV12-3 or TRBV12-4 and TRBJ2-2, with 9 nucleotides matching TRBD2. The CDR3 sequence is 12 residues long. V gave up 8 bases and J gave up 8 bases; unmatched junction bases: 3. The DNA for the CDR3 is TGTGCCAGCGCTAGCGGGGCAGGGGAGCTGTTTTTT. It specifies CASASGAGELFF.

J is TRBJ2-2 and V is TRBV9; no clear D gene. Trimming took off 0 bases at V and 8 bases at J, with 8 bases between the two ends. In germline, CDR1 is SGDLS, CDR2 YYNGEE. The CDR3 totals 13 residues. CDR3: CASSVAWAGELFF. The CDR3, as DNA: TGTGCCAGCAGCGTAGCTTGGGCTGGGGAGCTGTTTTTT.

V gene TRBV6-5 combines with J gene TRBJ1-2, with 7 bases aligning to TRBD1. V trimming: 7 bases; J trimming: 7 bases; junction bases outside the gene matches: 12. CDR1 MNHEY and CDR2 SVGAGI come from the germline V gene. This CDR3 region has 14 residues. The CDR3 is CASTSGQASLGYTF. In nucleotides, the CDR3 is TGTGCCAGCACCTCAGGACAGGCGTCCCTTGGCTACACCTTC.

This clone has just a few counts. The chain uses TRBV3-1 (or the pseudogene TRBV3-2) and TRBJ2-6; 8 nucleotides align to TRBD1. This CDR3 contains 24 residues. Germline assignment: CDR1 LGHDT and CDR2 YNNKEL (reference sequence). The J segment lost 0 bases and the V segment lost 2 bases, leaving 24 bases of the junction unmatched. The CDR3 nucleotides read TGTGCCAGCAGCCAAAAAACCGGGACAGGCGGTAGTCAGGGAGTATTCTCTGGGGCCAACGTCCTGACTTTC. It translates to CASSQKTGTGGSQGVFSGANVLTF.

The chain recombines TRBV19 with TRBJ1-5, with TRBD1 identical over 9 bases. V lost 6 bases, J lost 7 bases, and 10 bases stayed unmatched. The CDR3 length is 15 residues. CDR1 and CDR2 from the germline V gene are LNHDA and SQIVND (reference sequence). Here the CDR3 DNA reads TGTGCCAGTAGAGCCGGGACAGGGTCGGGGCAGCCCCAGCATTTT. This codes for CASRAGTGSGQPQHF.

V gene TRBV27 combines with J gene TRBJ1-1; D ambiguous. Deletions cut 5 bases from V and 0 bases from J, with 10 bases between. This CDR3 is 14 amino acids long. The germline CDR1 and CDR2 sequences are MNHEY and SMNVEV (reference sequence). The CDR3 sequence is CASSARTMNTEAFF. The CDR3, as DNA: TGTGCCAGCAGTGCTAGAACTATGAACACTGAAGCTTTCTTT.

The chain combines TRBV7-9 with TRBJ1-1, with D unclear. V lost 3 bases and J lost 0, with 8 bases in between. CDR1 and CDR2 from the germline V gene are SEHNR and FQNEAQ (reference sequence). The CDR3 has 14 amino acids. The CDR3 protein is CASSLTVLNTEAFF. In DNA, the CDR3 is TGTGCCAGCAGCTTGACGGTTTTGAACACTGAAGCTTTCTTT.

This rearrangement joins TRBV27 to TRBJ1-2, with a weak D call TRBD1 (5 bases). Trimming shortened V by 6 bases and J by 8 bases, and 25 bases separated the two germline ends. Germline loops: CDR1 MNHEY, CDR2 SMNVEV (reference sequence). The CDR3 runs to 16 residues. The CDR3 protein is CASRGGPSQTSSGYTF. CDR3 bases: TGTGCCAGCAGGGGGGGACCGAGTCAAACTTCGTCCGGCTACACCTTC.

The V call is TRBV6-6, the J call TRBJ1-5; 10 nucleotides match TRBD1. There are 15 residues in the CDR3. Trimming took 6 bases from V and 4 from J; bases not matched to a gene: 6. Germline assignment: CDR1 MNHNY and CDR2 SVGAGI (reference sequence). CDR3 bases: TGTGCCAGCAGCCCTCGGGACAGGGGAAATCAGCCCCAGCATTTT. This encodes CASSPRDRGNQPQHF.

This clone was recorded a few times. This sequence joins TRBV12-3 or TRBV12-4 and TRBJ2-7; D gene uncertain. The germline V and J ends were trimmed by 1 base and 6 bases, with 10 bases remaining between them. The CDR3 has 13 amino acids. CDR3 DNA: TGTGCCAGCAGTTTAGTCCCTGGGCTCGAGCAGTACTTC. Its protein product is CASSLVPGLEQYF.

The V gene is TRBV11-3, the J gene TRBJ1-2; D not certain. V was shortened by 0 bases and J by 3 bases, with 8 bases between the two germline ends. The CDR3 runs 14 residues. Germline CDR1 is SGHNT and CDR2 is YENEEA. The CDR3 DNA reads TGTGCCAGCAGCTTAGATCAACCAGACTATGGCTACACCTTC. Its protein product is CASSLDQPDYGYTF.

This chain links TRBV14 with TRBJ2-5; 10 nucleotides match TRBD2. The germline V gene has CDR1 SGHDN and CDR2 FVKESK. There are 16 residues in the CDR3. Trimming took 4 bases from V and 5 from J; bases not matched to a gene: 10. The CDR3 sequence: CASSPVQREGRETQYF. DNA of the CDR3: TGTGCCAGCAGCCCGGTCCAGCGGGAGGGCCGGGAGACCCAGTACTTC.

The chain has TRBV4-1 and TRBJ2-3, with D uncertain. The CDR3 spans 16 residues. CDR1 is MGHRA, CDR2 YSYEKL, per germline. The germline V and J ends were trimmed by 1 base and 0 bases, with 11 bases remaining between them. The CDR3: CASSQAVASSTDTQYF. CDR3 nucleotide sequence: TGCGCCAGCAGCCAAGCTGTGGCCTCTAGCACAGATACGCAGTATTTT.

The sample holds one count of this clone. The rearrangement links TRBV6-5 to TRBJ1-4, with a tentative D call TRBD1 (5 bases). Looked up from germline, CDR1 is MNHEY and CDR2 is SVGAGI. There are 15 residues in the CDR3. V was clipped by 3 bases and J by 0 bases, with 8 bases between them. The CDR3 protein is CASSYGTPTNEKLFF. The CDR3 DNA reads as TGTGCCAGCAGTTATGGGACCCCAACTAATGAAAAACTGTTTTTT.

V is TRBV4-3 and J is TRBJ1-2; no definite D call. The CDR3 is made up of 14 amino acids. V was pared by 6 bases and J by 4 bases, with 15 bases between. Germline CDR1 reads LGHNA; CDR2 reads YSLEER. The CDR3 DNA sequence: TGCGCCAGCAGTCCGCTGGAGAGGAGCTATGGCTACACCTTC. It encodes CASSPLERSYGYTF.

The rearrangement joins TRBV18 to TRBJ1-2; D is possibly TRBD1 (5 bases). The CDR3 sequence is 12 residues long. CDR1 is KGHSH, CDR2 LQKENI, per germline. Trimming shortened V by 1 base and J by 8 bases, and 8 bases separated the two germline ends. CDR3 sequence: CASSPQGTGYTF. CDR3 nucleotide sequence: TGTGCCAGCTCACCACAGGGGACCGGCTACACCTTC.

The genes are TRBV24-1 and TRBJ2-5; 7 nucleotides line up with TRBD1. In germline, CDR1 is KGHDR, CDR2 SFDVKD. This CDR3 has 13 amino acids. V trimming: 5 bases; J trimming: 2 bases; junction bases outside the gene matches: 1. CDR3: CATSVGQQETQYF. CDR3 in DNA: TGTGCCACCAGTGTGGGACAGCAAGAGACCCAGTACTTC.

This clone was seen a single time. The chain links TRBV30 to TRBJ1-2; no definite D call. Germline CDR1 reads GTSNPN; CDR2 reads SVGIG (reference sequence). The CDR3 has 13 residues. V was shortened by 2 bases and J by 2 bases, with 9 bases between the two germline ends. CDR3 loop: CAWSQDANYGYTF. The CDR3 region has the DNA TGTGCCTGGAGTCAAGACGCAAACTATGGCTACACCTTC.

The chain carries TRBV3-1 (or the pseudogene TRBV3-2) and TRBJ1-2; D is unclear. V shed 1 base and J shed 0 bases, with 12 bases lying between them. CDR1 LGHDT and CDR2 YNNKEL come from the germline V gene (reference sequence). This CDR3 region has 16 residues. The CDR3 DNA is TGTGCCAGCAGCCAAGTTCGGCAGAGCCCTAACTATGGCTACACCTTC. Its protein is CASSQVRQSPNYGYTF.

The chain employs TRBV25-1 and TRBJ1-2, with 10 nucleotides matching TRBD1. CDR3 size: 15 residues. CDR1 is MGHDK and CDR2 is SYGVNS in the germline V gene. Trimming at V came to 2 bases and at J to 5 bases, leaving 5 bases not matched to a gene. The CDR3 DNA reads as TGTGCCAGCAGTGAACCCGGGACAGGGGAGTATGGCTACACCTTC. It codes for CASSEPGTGEYGYTF.

V usage is TRBV7-9 and J usage is TRBJ1-2, with D maybe TRBD1 (5 bases). Per the germline V gene, CDR1 is SEHNR and CDR2 is FQNEAQ (reference sequence). The CDR3 sequence is 13 residues long. V lost 5 bases to trimming and J lost 5 bases, with 12 bases between them. CDR3 nucleotide sequence: TGTGCCAGCAGCGACCGGGACGGATATGGCTACACCTTC. The encoded protein is CASSDRDGYGYTF.

The rearrangement uses TRBV19 and TRBJ1-1, with D hard to call. The germline V gene encodes CDR1 LNHDA and CDR2 SQIVND (reference sequence). V was shortened by 3 bases and J by 6 bases, with 8 bases between the two germline ends. The CDR3 runs 12 residues. CDR3 in amino acids: CASSMGVAEAFF. Here the CDR3 DNA reads TGTGCCAGTAGTATGGGAGTCGCTGAAGCTTTCTTT.

The chain uses TRBV5-5 and TRBJ1-1; the D is unclear. The V end was cut by 4 bases, the J end by 0 bases, with 13 bases between. CDR1 is SGHKS and CDR2 is YYEKEE in the germline V gene (reference sequence). The CDR3 has 15 residues. CDR3 loop: CASSGQPGMNTEAFF. Written as DNA, the CDR3 is TGTGCCAGCAGCGGTCAACCGGGAATGAACACTGAAGCTTTCTTT.

The CDR3 bases are TGTGCCACTACATCCGGGACGGAGTATGGCTACACCTTC. Its protein product is CATTSGTEYGYTF. This chain connects TRBV24-1 to TRBJ1-2, with D maybe TRBD1 (5 bases). Germline-derived CDR1 and CDR2 are KGHDR and SFDVKD. This CDR3 comprises 13 residues. The V and J ends lost 10 bases and 5 bases respectively, with 16 bases between them.

The rearrangement joins TRBV12-5 to TRBJ2-2, with D hard to call. CDR3 length equals 12 residues. V was pared by 6 bases and J by 6 bases, with 8 bases between. Germline CDR1 reads LGHNT; CDR2 reads FRNRAP. CDR3 bases: TGTGCTAGTGGCAATTCTCCCGGGGAGCTGTTTTTT. Translated, it gives CASGNSPGELFF.